What follows are 11 T cell receptor beta chains derived from one specimen sequenced in a study of neurological immune-mediated disorders. The time point is: longitudinal time-point 3. TCRdb re-called the 5' RACE reads with MiXCR, one entry per CDR3 protein. The sample carries more than 100,000 distinct CDR3 sequences, 10% to 12% recorded once. Sample: PBMCs. All receptors derive from a female donor with HTLV-1-associated myelopathy (HAM/TSP).

In this sample, this clonotype turned up many times. The chain combines TRBV27 with TRBJ2-3; 9 positions agree with TRBD1. The CDR3 spans 14 residues. Germline assignment: CDR1 MNHEY and CDR2 SMNVEV (reference sequence). Trimming cost V 5 bases and J 1 base; bases outside gene matches: 1. Written as DNA, the CDR3 is TGTGCCAGCAGTGGACAGGGGCGCACAGATACGCAGTATTTT. Amino acids: CASSGQGRTDTQYF.

This clonotype occurred many times. The chain joins TRBV5-1 to TRBJ2-1; tentatively, D is TRBD2 (6 bases). Germline V lookup: CDR1 SGHRS, CDR2 YFSETQ. The CDR3 contains 14 residues. Trimming stripped 3 bases from V and 7 bases from J, with 14 bases between. The CDR3 spells CASSSGTARNEQFF. The CDR3, as DNA: TGCGCCAGCAGCTCGGGGACTGCCCGAAATGAGCAGTTCTTC.

There are many counts of this clonotype. V usage is TRBV20-1 and J usage is TRBJ1-1, with D unclear. V was trimmed by 1 base and J by 1 base, leaving 13 bases between them. Looked up from germline, CDR1 is DFQATT and CDR2 is SNEGSKA (reference sequence). CDR3 length: 15 residues. For the CDR3, the DNA is TGCAGTGCTAGAGGCGGCAGGAATCGGAACACTGAAGCTTTCTTT. Its protein is CSARGGRNRNTEAFF.

The sample holds many counts of this clonotype. This chain links TRBV5-1 with TRBJ2-5, with 7 positions matching TRBD1. Germline loops: CDR1 SGHRS, CDR2 YFSETQ. The V segment lost 4 bases and the J segment 5 bases; nucleotides outside the gene matches: 5. This CDR3 has 13 residues. CDR3 DNA sequence: TGCGCCAGCAGCCAGACAGGGCAGGAGACCCAGTACTTC. Encoded protein: CASSQTGQETQYF.

This clonotype was recorded many times. The rearrangement joins TRBV10-3 to TRBJ2-1; D not certain. V lost 0 bases and J lost 9, with 6 bases in between. This CDR3 has 12 residues. Germline V gives CDR1 ENHRY, CDR2 SYGVKD. The CDR3 region is CAISESLREQFF. CDR3 bases: TGTGCCATCAGTGAGTCGTTGCGTGAGCAGTTCTTC.

This clonotype was detected ten times or more. The V and J genes are TRBV7-2 and TRBJ2-1; 8 bases fit TRBD2. CDR1 is SGHTA and CDR2 is FQGNSA in the germline V gene. V dropped 5 bases and J dropped 0; count of bases not matched to a gene: 6. CDR3 length: 16 residues. The CDR3 DNA sequence: TGTGCCAGCAGCCTTAGCGGGGTACGCTCCTACAATGAGCAGTTCTTC. This sequence encodes CASSLSGVRSYNEQFF.

Ten or more counts support this clonotype. The chain couples TRBV29-1 to TRBJ2-1; D unclear. The germline V gene encodes CDR1 SQVTM and CDR2 ANQGSEA. The CDR3 sequence is 10 residues long. This CDR3 reads CAARHNEQFF. CDR3 DNA: TGCGCGGCACGCCACAATGAGCAGTTCTTC.

Details on this clonotype: A clone one base away is much larger, so this may be a read error. The chain recombines TRBV4-2 with TRBJ2-2; 10 bases align to TRBD2. Germline values: CDR1 LGHNA, CDR2 YNFKEQ. The CDR3 contains 19 residues. V dropped 4 bases and J dropped 0; count of bases not matched to a gene: 11. The CDR3 nucleotides are TGTGCCAGCAGCCGAGAAGCCCAGCGGGGGGGCTCGAACACCGGGGAGCTGTTTTTT. Its translation is CASSREAQRGGSNTGELFF.

This chain connects TRBV12-3 or TRBV12-4 to TRBJ2-7; perhaps TRBD1 as D (5 bases). The CDR3 loop spans 14 amino acids. Trimming removed 0 bases at V and 2 bases at J, with 8 bases between. CDR3 coding DNA: TGTGCCAGCAGTTTAGCAGGGGCCACCTACGAGCAGTACTTC. It specifies CASSLAGATYEQYF.

This clonotype was picked up a small number of times. This chain uses TRBV3-1 with TRBJ2-7, with 11 bases identical to TRBD1. Trimming at V came to 4 bases and at J to 6 bases, leaving 5 bases not matched to a gene. CDR1 and CDR2 from the germline V gene are LGHDT and YNNKEL (reference sequence). The CDR3 has 14 residues. This CDR3 reads CASSPPGTGGEQYF. The CDR3 DNA reads as TGTGCCAGCAGCCCTCCCGGGACAGGGGGCGAGCAGTACTTC.

This clonotype was observed many times. Sequence at one end of the junction differs from germline and may be a read error. The chain employs TRBV5-5 and TRBJ2-5, with a weak D call TRBD2 (6 bases). The CDR3 has 13 amino acids. CDR1 is SGHKS, CDR2 YYEKEE, per germline (reference sequence). This chain's CDR3 is CASSLVPEGTQYF. The CDR3 bases are TGCGCCAGCAGCTTGGTTCCGGAGGGGACCCAGTACTTC.